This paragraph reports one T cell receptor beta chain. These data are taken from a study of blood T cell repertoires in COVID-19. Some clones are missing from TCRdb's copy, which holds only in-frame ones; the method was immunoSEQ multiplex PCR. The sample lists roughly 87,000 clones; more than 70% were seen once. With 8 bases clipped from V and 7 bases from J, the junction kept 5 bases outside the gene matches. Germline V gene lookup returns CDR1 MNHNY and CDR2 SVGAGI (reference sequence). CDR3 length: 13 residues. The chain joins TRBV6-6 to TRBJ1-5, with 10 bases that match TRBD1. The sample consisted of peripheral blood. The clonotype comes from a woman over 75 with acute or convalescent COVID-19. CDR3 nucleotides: TGTGCCAGCTACCGGACAGGGGGACAGCCCCAGCATTTT. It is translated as CASYRTGGQPQHF.